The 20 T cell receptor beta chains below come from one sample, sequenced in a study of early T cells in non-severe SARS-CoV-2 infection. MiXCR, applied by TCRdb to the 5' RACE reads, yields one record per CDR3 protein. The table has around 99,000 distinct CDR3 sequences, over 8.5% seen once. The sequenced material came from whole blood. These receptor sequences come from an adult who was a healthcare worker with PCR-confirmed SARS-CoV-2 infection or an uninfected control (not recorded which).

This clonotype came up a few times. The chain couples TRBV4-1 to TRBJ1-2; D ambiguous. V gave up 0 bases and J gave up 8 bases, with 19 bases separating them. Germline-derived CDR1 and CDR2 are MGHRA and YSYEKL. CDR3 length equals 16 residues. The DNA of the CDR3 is TGCGCCAGCAGCCAAGATGGCCCCAGGCGGGGAGGCGGCTACACCTTC. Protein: CASSQDGPRRGGGYTF.

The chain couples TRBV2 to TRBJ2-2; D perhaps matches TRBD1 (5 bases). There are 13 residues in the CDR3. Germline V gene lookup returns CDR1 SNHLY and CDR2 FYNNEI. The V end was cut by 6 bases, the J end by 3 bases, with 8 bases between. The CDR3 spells CASRRRDTGELFF. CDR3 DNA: TGTGCCAGCAGGCGCAGGGACACCGGGGAGCTGTTTTTT.

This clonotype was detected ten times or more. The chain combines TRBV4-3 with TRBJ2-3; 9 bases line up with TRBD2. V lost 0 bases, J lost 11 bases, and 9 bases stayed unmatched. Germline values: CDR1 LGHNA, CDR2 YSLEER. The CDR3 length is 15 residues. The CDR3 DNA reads TGCGCCAGCAGCCAAGAGGGTCTAGCGGGGAGGTGGCAGTATTTT. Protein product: CASSQEGLAGRWQYF.

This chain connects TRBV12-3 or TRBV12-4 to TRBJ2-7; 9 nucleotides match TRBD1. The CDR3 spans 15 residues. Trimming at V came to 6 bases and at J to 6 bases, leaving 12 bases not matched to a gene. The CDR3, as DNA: TGTGCCAGCAGAACAGGGGGCTCCCATCCCCTCGAGCAGTACTTC. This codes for CASRTGGSHPLEQYF.

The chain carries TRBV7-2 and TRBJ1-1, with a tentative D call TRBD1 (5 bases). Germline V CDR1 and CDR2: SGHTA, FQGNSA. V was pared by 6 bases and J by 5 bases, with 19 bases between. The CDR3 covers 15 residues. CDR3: CASRLLGAGGTEAFF. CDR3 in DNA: TGTGCCAGCAGGTTGCTAGGGGCCGGGGGAACTGAAGCTTTCTTT.

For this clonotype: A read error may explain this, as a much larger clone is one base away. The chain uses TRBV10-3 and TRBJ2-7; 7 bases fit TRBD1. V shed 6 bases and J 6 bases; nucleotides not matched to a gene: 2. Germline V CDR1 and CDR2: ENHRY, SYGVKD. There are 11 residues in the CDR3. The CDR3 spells CAIRQGCEQYF. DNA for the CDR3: TGTGCCATCAGACAGGGGTGCGAGCAGTACTTC.

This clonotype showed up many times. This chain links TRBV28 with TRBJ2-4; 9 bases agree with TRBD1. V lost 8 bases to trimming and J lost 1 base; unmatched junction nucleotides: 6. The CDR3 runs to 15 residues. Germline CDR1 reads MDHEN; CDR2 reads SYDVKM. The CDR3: CASGGGQGAKNIQYF. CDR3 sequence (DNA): TGTGCCAGCGGAGGAGGACAGGGGGCCAAAAACATTCAGTACTTC.

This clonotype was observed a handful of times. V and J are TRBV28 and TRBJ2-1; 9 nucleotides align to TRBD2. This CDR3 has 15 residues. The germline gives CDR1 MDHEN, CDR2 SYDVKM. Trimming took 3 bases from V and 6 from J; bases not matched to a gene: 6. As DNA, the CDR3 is TGTGCCAGCAGTTTGACCGGGACTAGCCCCAATGAGCAGTTCTTC. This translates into CASSLTGTSPNEQFF.

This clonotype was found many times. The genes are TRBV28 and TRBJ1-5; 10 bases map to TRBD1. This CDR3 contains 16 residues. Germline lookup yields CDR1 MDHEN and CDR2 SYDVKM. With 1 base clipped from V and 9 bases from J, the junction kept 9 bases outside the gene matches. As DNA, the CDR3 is TGTGCCAGCAGTTTATTTAGGGGACAGGGGTCGCCGCCCCAGCATTTT. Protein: CASSLFRGQGSPPQHF.

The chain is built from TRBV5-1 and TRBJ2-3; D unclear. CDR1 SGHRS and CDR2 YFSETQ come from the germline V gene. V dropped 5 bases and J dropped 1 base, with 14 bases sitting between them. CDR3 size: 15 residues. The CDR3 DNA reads TGCGCCAGCAGTGGACGAGGTGATGGCACAGATACGCAGTATTTT. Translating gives CASSGRGDGTDTQYF.

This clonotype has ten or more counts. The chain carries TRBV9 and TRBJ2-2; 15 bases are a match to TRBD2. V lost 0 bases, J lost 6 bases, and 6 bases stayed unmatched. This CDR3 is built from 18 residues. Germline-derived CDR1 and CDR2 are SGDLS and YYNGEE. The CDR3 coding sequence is TGTGCCAGCAGCGTAGCGGGACTAGCGGGAGGTCGTCCCGGGGAGCTGTTTTTT. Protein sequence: CASSVAGLAGGRPGELFF.

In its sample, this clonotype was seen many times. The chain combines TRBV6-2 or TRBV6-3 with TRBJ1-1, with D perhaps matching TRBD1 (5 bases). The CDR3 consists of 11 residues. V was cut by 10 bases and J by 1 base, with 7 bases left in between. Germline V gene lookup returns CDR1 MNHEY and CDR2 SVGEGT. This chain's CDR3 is CATQGNTEAFF. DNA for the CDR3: TGTGCCACCCAGGGGAACACTGAAGCTTTCTTT.

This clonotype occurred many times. CDR3 amino acids: CASSYLTDTQYF. CDR3 DNA sequence: TGTGCCAGCAGCTACCTCACAGATACGCAGTATTTT. The rearrangement uses TRBV7-6 and TRBJ2-3, with D uncertain. V dropped 4 bases and J dropped 2 bases, with 4 bases sitting between them. Per the germline V gene, CDR1 is SGHVS and CDR2 is FNYEAQ. The CDR3 is made up of 12 amino acids.

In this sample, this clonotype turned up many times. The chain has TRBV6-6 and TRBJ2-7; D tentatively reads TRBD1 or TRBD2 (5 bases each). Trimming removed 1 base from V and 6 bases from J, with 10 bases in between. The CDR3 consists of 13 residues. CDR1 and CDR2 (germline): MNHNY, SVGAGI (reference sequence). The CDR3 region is CASSYLGEPEQYF. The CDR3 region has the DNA TGTGCCAGCAGTTACTTGGGGGAGCCCGAGCAGTACTTC.

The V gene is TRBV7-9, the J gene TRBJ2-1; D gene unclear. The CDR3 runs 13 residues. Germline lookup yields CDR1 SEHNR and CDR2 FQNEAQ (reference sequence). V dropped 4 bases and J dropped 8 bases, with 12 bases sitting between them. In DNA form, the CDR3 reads TGTGCCAGCAGCTCCCTTAGTGTCGATGAGCAGTTCTTC. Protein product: CASSSLSVDEQFF.

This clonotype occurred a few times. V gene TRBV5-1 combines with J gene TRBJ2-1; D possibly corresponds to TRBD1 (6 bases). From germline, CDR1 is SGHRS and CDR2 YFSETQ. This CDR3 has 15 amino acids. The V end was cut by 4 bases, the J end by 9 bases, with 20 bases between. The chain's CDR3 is CASSPMGASLGEQFF. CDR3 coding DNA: TGCGCCAGCAGCCCAATGGGGGCCTCACTTGGTGAGCAGTTCTTC.

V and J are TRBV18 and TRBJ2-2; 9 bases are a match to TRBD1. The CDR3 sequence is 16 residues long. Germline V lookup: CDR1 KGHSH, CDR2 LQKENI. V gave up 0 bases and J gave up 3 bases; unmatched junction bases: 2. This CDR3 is CASSPPGTGHTGELFF. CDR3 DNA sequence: TGTGCCAGCTCACCACCCGGGACAGGGCACACCGGGGAGCTGTTTTTT.

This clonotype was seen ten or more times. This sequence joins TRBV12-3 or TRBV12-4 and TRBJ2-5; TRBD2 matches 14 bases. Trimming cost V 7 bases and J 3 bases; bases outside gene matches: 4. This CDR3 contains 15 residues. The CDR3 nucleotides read TGTGCCAGCACGACTAGCGGGAGGGGAAAAGAGACCCAGTACTTC. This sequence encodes CASTTSGRGKETQYF.

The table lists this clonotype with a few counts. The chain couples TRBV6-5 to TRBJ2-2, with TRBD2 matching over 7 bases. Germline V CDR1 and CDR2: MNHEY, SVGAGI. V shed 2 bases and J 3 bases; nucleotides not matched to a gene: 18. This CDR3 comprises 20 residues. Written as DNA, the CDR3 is TGTGCCAGCAGTTACGGGCCCGAAGGAGGGGAACTAGCGTACACCGGGGAGCTGTTTTTT. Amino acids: CASSYGPEGGELAYTGELFF.

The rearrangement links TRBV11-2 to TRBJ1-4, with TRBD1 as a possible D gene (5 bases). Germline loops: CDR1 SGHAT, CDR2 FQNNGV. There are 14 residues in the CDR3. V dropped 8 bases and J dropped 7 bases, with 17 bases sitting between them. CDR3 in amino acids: CASANSWGAEKLFF. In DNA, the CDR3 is TGTGCCAGCGCAAACTCGTGGGGCGCTGAAAAACTGTTTTTT. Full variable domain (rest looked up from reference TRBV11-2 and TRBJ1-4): EAGVAQSPRYKIIEKRQSVAFWCNPISGHATLYWYQQILGQGPKLLIQFQNNGVVDDSQLPKDRFSAERLKGVDSTLKIQPAKLEDSAVYLCASANSWGAEKLFFGSGTQLSVL.